The 8 T cell receptor beta chains below were found in one sample sequenced in a study of blood T cell repertoires in COVID-19. Some clones are missing from TCRdb's copy, which holds only in-frame ones; the method was immunoSEQ multiplex PCR. The sample consists of approximately 200,000 clones, roughly four fifths of them appearing once. Sequenced input: PBMCs or T cells enriched from blood (not recorded which). The receptors were gathered from a man aged 40-49 years who had recovered from COVID-19.

This rearrangement joins TRBV5-6 to TRBJ1-6; D is unresolved. This CDR3 is built from 16 residues. Trimming stripped 3 bases from V and 7 bases from J, with 17 bases between. The germline V gene encodes CDR1 SGHDT and CDR2 YYEEEE. The CDR3 is CASSSWSGGRNSPLHF. The CDR3 coding sequence is TGTGCCAGCAGCTCCTGGAGTGGCGGGCGAAATTCACCCCTCCACTTT.

This chain connects TRBV28 to TRBJ2-7; D is unresolved. Germline V gene data show CDR1 as MDHEN and CDR2 as SYDVKM. Trimming shortened V by 4 bases and J by 6 bases, and 7 bases separated the two germline ends. The CDR3 has 11 amino acids. The CDR3, as DNA: TGTGCCAGCAGTTCCCCCCGCGAGCAGTACTTC. It specifies CASSSPREQYF.

The V and J genes are TRBV24-1 and TRBJ2-1; 10 nucleotides match TRBD2. With 4 bases clipped from V and 8 bases from J, the junction kept 7 bases outside the gene matches. Per germline, CDR1 KGHDR and CDR2 SFDVKD. The CDR3 has 15 residues. The DNA for the CDR3 is TGTGCCACCAGTGACACCGGGACTAGCGTGCATGAGCAGTTCTTC. Amino acids: CATSDTGTSVHEQFF.

The rearrangement joins TRBV5-1 to TRBJ1-5; D perhaps matches TRBD1 (6 bases). The V and J ends lost 0 bases and 8 bases respectively, with 12 bases between them. The CDR3 consists of 14 residues. Germline V gene data show CDR1 as SGHRS and CDR2 as YFSETQ. CDR3 sequence (DNA): TGCGCCAGCAGCTTGGACCCAGGGGCGAAGCCCCAGCATTTT. Protein product: CASSLDPGAKPQHF.

This chain connects TRBV7-9 to TRBJ1-4; the D gene is possibly TRBD1 (6 bases). Per germline, CDR1 SEHNR and CDR2 FQNEAQ (reference sequence). Trimming pared 5 bases from V and 5 bases from J, leaving 21 bases between. The CDR3 totals 17 residues. Written as DNA, the CDR3 is TGTGCCAGCAGCCTCAGACAGGTGGGGCGTGGGAATGAAAAACTGTTTTTT. Translating it yields CASSLRQVGRGNEKLFF.

The chain combines TRBV6-5 with TRBJ1-2; the match to TRBD1 covers 7 bases. The V segment lost 10 bases and the J segment 12 bases; nucleotides outside the gene matches: 20. Germline CDR1 reads MNHEY; CDR2 reads SVGAGI. The CDR3 sequence is 14 residues long. In nucleotides, the CDR3 is TGTGCCACCGGACAGGTCAATTTTCGTCATGGGGACACCTTC. It encodes CATGQVNFRHGDTF.

This clone was recorded once. This chain uses TRBV29-1 with TRBJ1-1; D gene ambiguous. Germline V gene data show CDR1 as SQVTM and CDR2 as ANQGSEA. This CDR3 contains 13 residues. Trimming removed 6 bases from V and 0 bases from J, with 11 bases in between. This CDR3 reads CSVAVTLNTEAFF. DNA of the CDR3: TGCAGCGTGGCGGTCACACTGAACACTGAAGCTTTCTTT.

The J gene is TRBJ1-1, the V gene TRBV7-2; D uncertain. CDR3 length equals 12 residues. The V gene lost 5 bases and the J gene lost 6 bases, with 10 bases spanning the gap. Germline V lookup: CDR1 SGHTA, CDR2 FQGNSA. The DNA for the CDR3 is TGTGCCAGCAGCCACTACGTGGCTGAAGCTTTCTTT. Translating it yields CASSHYVAEAFF.